The 13 T cell receptor beta chains below were found in one sample sequenced in a study of CD8 T cells in Susac syndrome. RNA was extracted with the RNeasy kit, and a quantity of roughly 0.5 to 1 ug was reverse transcribed using random hexamers. From the immunoSEQ multiplex PCR reads, TCRdb called clonotypes with MiXCR, one entry per CDR3 protein. Altogether 170,000 or so distinct CDR3 sequences are present, 85% to 95% being singletons, with the ten largest covering 0.095% to 0.1%. The material sequenced was CD4+ T cells from PBMCs. These receptors were obtained from a human donor with Susac syndrome.

The CDR3 reads CASSSGTGNGYTF. CDR3 nucleotide sequence: TGTGCCAGCAGCTCTGGGACAGGGAATGGCTACACCTTC. This chain joins TRBV7-9 and TRBJ1-2; TRBD1 agrees at 9 bases. This CDR3 is built from 13 residues. V shed 4 bases and J 6 bases; nucleotides not matched to a gene: 3. Per germline, CDR1 SEHNR and CDR2 FQNEAQ (reference sequence). Full variable domain (outside the CDR3, taken from reference TRBV7-9 and TRBJ1-2): DTGVSQNPRHKITKRGQNVTFRCDPISEHNRLYWYRQTLGQGPEFLTYFQNEAQLEKSRLLSDRFSAERPKGSFSTLEIQRTEQGDSAMYLCASSSGTGNGYTFGSGTRLTVV.

The chain employs TRBV11-2 and TRBJ2-2; D unclear. The CDR3 is made up of 12 amino acids. V dropped 5 bases and J dropped 8 bases, with 9 bases sitting between them. Germline CDR1 is SGHAT and CDR2 is FQNNGV. CDR3 coding DNA: TGTGCCAGCAGCCCACCCTCAGGGGAGCTGTTTTTT. It specifies CASSPPSGELFF.

The chain employs TRBV6-2 or TRBV6-3 and TRBJ2-5; D gene ambiguous. Between the trimmed V and J ends, which lost 2 bases and 2 bases, there was a span of 6 bases. CDR3 length: 13 residues. Germline V gives CDR1 MNHEY, CDR2 SVGEGT. This chain's CDR3 is CASSYVRQETQYF. The CDR3 coding sequence is TGTGCCAGCAGTTACGTCAGGCAAGAGACCCAGTACTTC.

The chain links TRBV15 to TRBJ2-7; D might be TRBD1 (5 bases). The CDR3 runs 15 residues. The V gene's germline CDR1 is LNHNV and CDR2 YYDKDF (reference sequence). V was pared by 0 bases and J by 4 bases, with 13 bases between. The CDR3 sequence: CATSREADRQYEQYF. The CDR3 coding sequence is TGTGCCACCAGCAGAGAAGCCGACAGACAATACGAGCAGTACTTC.

The rearrangement links TRBV20-1 to TRBJ1-1; D remains ambiguous. In germline, CDR1 is DFQATT, CDR2 SNEGSKA (reference sequence). Trimming took off 5 bases at V and 0 bases at J, with 7 bases between the two ends. The length of the CDR3 is 12 residues. Here the CDR3 reads CSARIMNTEAFF. CDR3 bases: TGCAGTGCTCGTATTATGAACACTGAAGCTTTCTTT.

This chain links TRBV20-1 with TRBJ2-1, with a weak D call TRBD1 (6 bases). This CDR3 region has 12 residues. In germline, CDR1 is DFQATT, CDR2 SNEGSKA (reference sequence). The CDR3 spells CGGGRTTNEQFF. The DNA for the CDR3 is TGCGGTGGGGGCAGAACGACCAATGAGCAGTTCTTC.

The V call is TRBV11-2, the J call TRBJ2-5; 8 nucleotides match TRBD1. The CDR3 sequence is 15 residues long. Per germline, CDR1 SGHAT and CDR2 FQNNGV. Trimming removed 5 bases from V and 6 bases from J; junction bases left unmatched: 11. DNA of the CDR3: TGTGCCAGCAGCCTGCACCAGGGGGCTGGGAAGACCCAGTACTTC. Amino acid sequence: CASSLHQGAGKTQYF.

This chain's CDR3 is CASSPPKRESLPYTQYF. The CDR3 region has the DNA TGTGCCAGCTCACCACCCAAGCGGGAGTCTCTCCCCTATACGCAGTATTTT. This chain links TRBV18 with TRBJ2-3, with TRBD2 matching over 8 bases. CDR3 length equals 17 residues. CDR1 KGHSH and CDR2 LQKENI come from the germline V gene. J lost 7 bases, V lost 0 bases, and 12 bases had no gene match.

The chain employs TRBV5-8 and TRBJ2-3; either TRBD1 or TRBD2 may fit D (6 bases each). In germline, CDR1 is SGHTS, CDR2 YDEGEE. CDR3 length: 14 residues. Deletions cut 4 bases from V and 1 base from J, with 10 bases between. CDR3 protein: CASSPGARTDTQYF. The CDR3 nucleotides read TGTGCCAGCAGCCCGGGGGCCCGCACAGATACGCAGTATTTT. Filled out from reference TRBV5-8 and TRBJ2-3, the complete variable domain reads EAGVTQSPTHLIKTRGQQATLRCSPISGHTSVYWYQQALGLGLQFLLWYDEGEERNRGNFPPRFSGRQFPNYSSELNVNALELEDSALYLCASSPGARTDTQYFGPGTRLTVL.

This sequence joins TRBV28 and TRBJ2-7; 8 nucleotides match TRBD1. The CDR3 has 14 residues. The germline gives CDR1 MDHEN, CDR2 SYDVKM. Losses at the gene ends were 5 bases for V and 3 bases for J; bases not matched to a gene: 6. The CDR3 coding sequence is TGTGCCAGCAGTCCGGGACAGGAATACTACGAGCAGTACTTC. This translates into CASSPGQEYYEQYF.

The genes are TRBV4-2 and TRBJ1-2; D unclear. The CDR3 extends over 11 amino acids. CDR1 is LGHNA and CDR2 is YNFKEQ in the germline V gene. V was trimmed by 0 bases and J by 9 bases, leaving 5 bases between them. The CDR3 sequence is CASSQEGRYTF. The CDR3 nucleotides are TGTGCCAGCAGCCAAGAAGGTCGCTACACCTTC.

The V and J genes are TRBV4-3 and TRBJ2-5; D is undetermined. The CDR3 extends over 13 amino acids. Germline CDR1 and CDR2: LGHNA and YSLEER. V lost 1 base, J lost 5 bases, and 8 bases lay in between. As DNA, the CDR3 is TGCGCCAGCAGCCAAGGGTATACGGAGACCCAGTACTTC. Its protein is CASSQGYTETQYF.

This chain uses TRBV7-2 with TRBJ2-3, with D possibly being TRBD2 (5 bases). V was trimmed by 0 bases and J by 2 bases, leaving 9 bases between them. The CDR3 is 15 residues long. Germline V gene sequence: CDR1 SGHTA, CDR2 FQGNSA. CDR3 in DNA: TGTGCCAGCAGCTTAGCCGGACTTCCCACAGATACGCAGTATTTT. It translates to CASSLAGLPTDTQYF.